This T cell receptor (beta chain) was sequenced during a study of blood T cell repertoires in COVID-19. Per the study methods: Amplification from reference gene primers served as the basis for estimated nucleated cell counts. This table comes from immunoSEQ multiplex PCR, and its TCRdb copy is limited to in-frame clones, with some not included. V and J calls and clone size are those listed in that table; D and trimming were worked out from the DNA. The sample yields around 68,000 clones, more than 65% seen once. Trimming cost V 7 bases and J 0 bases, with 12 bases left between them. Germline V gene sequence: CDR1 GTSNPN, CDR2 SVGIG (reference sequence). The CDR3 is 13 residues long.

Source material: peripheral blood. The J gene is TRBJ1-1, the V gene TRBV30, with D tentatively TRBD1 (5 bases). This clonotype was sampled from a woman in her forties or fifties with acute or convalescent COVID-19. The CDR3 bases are TGTGCCTTACGACAGACAATGAACACTGAAGCTTTCTTT. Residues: CALRQTMNTEAFF.